A single sample is the source of the 17 T cell receptor beta chains below, sequenced in a study of neoadjuvant nivolumab and ipilimumab in lung cancer. Generated by immunoSEQ multiplex PCR, the TCRdb table keeps only in-frame clones and is missing some. The table records some 500 clones, about nine tenths of them present only once. This specimen was tumor tissue, taken before neoadjuvant nivolumab, alone or with ipilimumab. Receptors were obtained from an adult with non-small cell lung cancer.

J is TRBJ2-7 and V is TRBV11-3; 12 bases map to TRBD2. The germline CDR1 and CDR2 sequences are SGHNT and YENEEA. The CDR3 is 19 amino acids. The ends lost 5 bases at V and 0 bases at J; junction bases unmatched: 14. CDR3 bases: TGTGCCAGCAGCGAACTCCCACCCACTAGCGGGGGGTACTCCTACGAGCAGTACTTC. Residues: CASSELPPTSGGYSYEQYF.

This chain joins TRBV2 and TRBJ2-3, with 13 bases fitting TRBD2. V lost 4 bases, J lost 1 base, and 8 bases stayed unmatched. The CDR3 is 18 amino acids. Germline V CDR1 and CDR2: SNHLY, FYNNEI. In nucleotides, the CDR3 is TGTGCCAGCAGTGGGGGGACTAGCGGGATTATCGGCACAGATACGCAGTATTTT. Translating gives CASSGGTSGIIGTDTQYF.

This clone was observed a single time. The chain employs TRBV19 and TRBJ1-2; no definite D call. With 7 bases removed from V and 4 bases from J, the gap between germline ends came to 13 bases. The germline CDR1 and CDR2 sequences are LNHDA and SQIVND (reference sequence). This CDR3 is 13 amino acids long. This chain's CDR3 is CASTLDGIYGYTF. The DNA of the CDR3 is TGTGCCAGTACCCTGGATGGAATCTATGGCTACACCTTC.

J is TRBJ2-7 and V is TRBV15, with TRBD1 identical over 8 bases. There are 14 residues in the CDR3. The trim removed 2 bases at V and 3 bases at J, leaving 3 bases unmatched. The germline CDR1 and CDR2 sequences are LNHNV and YYDKDF (reference sequence). DNA of the CDR3: TGTGCCACCAGCAGAACCGGGACAGGCTACGAGCAGTACTTC. Translated, it gives CATSRTGTGYEQYF.

This rearrangement joins TRBV28 to TRBJ2-7, with a tentative D call TRBD2 (6 bases). The CDR3 totals 13 residues. The V gene's germline CDR1 is MDHEN and CDR2 SYDVKM. V lost 6 bases and J lost 8, with 17 bases in between. CDR3 protein: CASSYVGTFKQYF. CDR3 nucleotides: TGTGCCAGCAGCTACGTCGGGACTTTTAAGCAGTACTTC. Together with reference TRBV28 and TRBJ2-7, the CDR3 gives the full variable domain: DVKVTQSSRYLVKRTGEKVFLECVQDMDHENMFWYRQDPGLGLRLIYFSYDVKMKEKGDIPEGYSVSREKKERFSLILESASTNQTSMYLCASSYVGTFKQYFGPGTRLTVT.

J is TRBJ2-3 and V is TRBV7-2, with D possibly being TRBD2 (6 bases). The CDR3 is 15 amino acids. V lost 5 bases to trimming and J lost 4 bases, with 16 bases between them. The germline V gene has CDR1 SGHTA and CDR2 FQGNSA. CDR3 protein: CASSLAGFGADTQYF. CDR3 DNA: TGTGCCAGCAGCCTGGCGGGATTTGGCGCAGATACGCAGTATTTT.

V gene TRBV5-5 combines with J gene TRBJ1-5; 10 bases align to TRBD1. The junction had 3 bases not matched to a gene; V was cut back by 2 bases and J by 7 bases. CDR1 is SGHKS, CDR2 YYEKEE, per germline (reference sequence). CDR3 length: 14 amino acids. CDR3 region: CASSFGTGVQPQHF. CDR3 sequence (DNA): TGTGCCAGCAGCTTTGGGACAGGGGTCCAGCCCCAGCATTTT.

This clone was seen only a few times. The chain carries TRBV6-1 and TRBJ2-7, with no clear D. Deletions cut 2 bases from V and 4 bases from J, with 6 bases between. Germline V gene lookup returns CDR1 MNHNS and CDR2 SASEGT. The CDR3 consists of 12 residues. The CDR3 DNA follows: TGTGCCAGCAGTGAACAGGTTTACGAGCAGTACTTC. Encoded protein: CASSEQVYEQYF.

The rearrangement links TRBV5-1 to TRBJ2-3, with 11 bases matching TRBD2. CDR3 length: 16 amino acids. Germline values: CDR1 SGHRS, CDR2 YFSETQ. V trimming: 0 bases; J trimming: 4 bases; junction bases outside the gene matches: 4. Here the CDR3 reads CASSLVLAGGADTQYF. CDR3 DNA: TGCGCCAGCAGCTTGGTGTTAGCGGGAGGGGCAGATACGCAGTATTTT. Variable domain in full (rest from reference TRBV5-1 and TRBJ2-3): KAGVTQTPRYLIKTRGQQVTLSCSPISGHRSVSWYQQTPGQGLQFLFEYFSETQRNKGNFPGRFSGRQFSNSRSEMNVSTLELGDSALYLCASSLVLAGGADTQYFGPGTRLTVL.

In its sample, this clone was seen once. The chain employs TRBV30 and TRBJ2-7; D unclear. Deletions cut 3 bases from V and 9 bases from J, with 27 bases between. This CDR3 has 16 residues. CDR1 and CDR2 (germline): GTSNPN, SVGIG (reference sequence). CDR3 DNA sequence: TGTGCCTGGAGCGTTTTTCCGGGTCGTGGGAAGGTGATGCAGTACTTC. It specifies CAWSVFPGRGKVMQYF.

In the case of this clone: Within the sample, other DNA sequences also encode this same CDR3. The rearrangement uses TRBV29-1 and TRBJ1-2, with TRBD1 matching 7 bases. J lost 8 bases, V lost 7 bases, and 7 bases had no gene match. The germline gives CDR1 SQVTM, CDR2 ANQGSEA. The CDR3 sequence is 11 residues long. The CDR3 here is CSERQGPGYTF. CDR3 nucleotide sequence: TGCAGCGAGCGACAGGGCCCCGGCTACACCTTC.

This rearrangement joins TRBV6-5 to TRBJ2-1, with 9 bases fitting TRBD1. This CDR3 has 15 residues. After removal of 6 bases from V and 5 bases from J, the junction contained 8 bases not matched to a gene. Germline V gives CDR1 MNHEY, CDR2 SVGAGI. The CDR3 region has the DNA TGTGCCAGCAGGGCCGGGACAGGGCGGGACAATGAGCAGTTCTTC. This encodes CASRAGTGRDNEQFF.

A few counts support this clone. The chain is built from TRBV19 and TRBJ1-2; tentatively, D is TRBD1 (5 bases). The length of the CDR3 is 14 residues. V was clipped by 9 bases and J by 0 bases, with 14 bases between them. Germline V lookup: CDR1 LNHDA, CDR2 SQIVND (reference sequence). CDR3 sequence (DNA): TGTGCCAGCGATAATAGACAGTCTAACTATGGCTACACCTTC. It encodes CASDNRQSNYGYTF.

The chain employs TRBV5-2 and TRBJ2-7; TRBD2, as called in the table, went unchecked against the DNA. TRBV5-2 is reported as a pseudogene. This CDR3 is built from 15 residues. DNA of the CDR3: TGTGCCAGCAGCTTTAAAGCGGGAAAAACCTACGAGCAGTACTTC. Protein: CASSFKAGKTYEQYF.

CDR3 region: CSVEGSGANEKLFF. The CDR3 bases are TGCAGCGTTGAAGGATCGGGGGCGAATGAAAAACTGTTTTTT. This chain connects TRBV29-1 to TRBJ1-4; weak D call: TRBD1 (6 bases). This CDR3 is 14 amino acids long. Trimming cost V 1 base and J 5 bases, with 11 bases left between them. Germline V CDR1 and CDR2: SQVTM, ANQGSEA.

The CDR3 DNA reads TGTGCCAGCAAGAAGGGGGCTCTTGACGAGCAGTACTTC. As protein: CASKKGALDEQYF. The chain uses TRBV21-1 and TRBJ2-7; TRBD1 was called by the table and not checked on the DNA. TRBV21-1 is an annotated pseudogene. This CDR3 comprises 13 residues.

This clone was seen a single time. The V call is TRBV5-5, the J call TRBJ2-1; TRBD2 might be the D (6 bases). Per germline, CDR1 SGHKS and CDR2 YYEKEE (reference sequence). The CDR3 totals 15 residues. With 5 bases removed from V and 8 bases from J, the gap between germline ends came to 20 bases. The CDR3 region has the DNA TGTGCCAGCAGGGAGGGAACTAGCTCGGTCGATGAGCAGTTCTTC. It codes for CASREGTSSVDEQFF. Complete variable domain (other parts from reference TRBV5-5 and TRBJ2-1): DAGVTQSPTHLIKTRGQQVTLRCSPISGHKSVSWYQQVLGQGPQFIFQYYEKEERGRGNFPDRFSARQFPNYSSELNVNALLLGDSALYLCASREGTSSVDEQFFGPGTRLTVL.